These 32 T cell receptor beta chains originate from one sample sequenced in a study of shared clonotypes between healthy human individuals. The naive CD8 fraction comprised CD45RO-negative cells positively selected for CCR7 and excluded terminally differentiated effector memory CD45RA+ cells. Sequencing used immunoSEQ multiplex PCR; TCRdb keeps in-frame clones, though not all of them. The data hold some 580,000 clones, with 95% to 98% observed a single time. The specimen sequenced was naive CD8+ T cells sorted from blood. The origin of the receptors is a man in his thirties or forties in good health.

The chain recombines TRBV29-1 with TRBJ2-5; the match to TRBD2 covers 9 bases. J gave up 2 bases and V 1 base, and 11 bases lay outside the gene matches. This CDR3 has 17 amino acids. Germline CDR1 SQVTM, CDR2 ANQGSEA. CDR3 protein: CSVEGFVLAGRQETQYF. In nucleotides, the CDR3 is TGCAGCGTTGAAGGGTTCGTTCTAGCGGGGCGGCAAGAGACCCAGTACTTC.

This clone was found a few times. V and J are TRBV6-5 and TRBJ2-1, with D possibly being TRBD1 (6 bases). Per germline, CDR1 MNHEY and CDR2 SVGAGI. Trimming stripped 3 bases from V and 10 bases from J, with 10 bases between. The CDR3 extends over 12 amino acids. The CDR3 DNA sequence: TGTGCCAGCAGTTATCAGGACAGCGAGCAGTTCTTC. The encoded protein is CASSYQDSEQFF.

The chain links TRBV7-8 to TRBJ2-7; 15 nucleotides agree with TRBD2. The CDR3 runs to 17 residues. Germline V gene lookup returns CDR1 SGHVS and CDR2 FQNEAQ. V gave up 5 bases and J gave up 3 bases; unmatched junction bases: 8. The CDR3 is CASSPDGLAGGDYEQYF. The CDR3 nucleotides are TGTGCCAGCAGCCCTGATGGACTAGCGGGAGGGGACTACGAGCAGTACTTC. The variable domain in full, with the rest retrieved from reference TRBV7-8 and TRBJ2-7, is GAGVSQSPRYKVAKRGQDVALRCDPISGHVSLFWYQQALGQGPEFLTYFQNEAQLDKSGLPSDRFFAERPEGSVSTLKIQRTQQEDSAVYLCASSPDGLAGGDYEQYFGPGTRLTVT.

The chain couples TRBV19 to TRBJ2-7; D is perhaps TRBD2 (6 bases). This CDR3 region has 13 residues. V lost 5 bases, J lost 4 bases, and 12 bases lay in between. Germline values: CDR1 LNHDA, CDR2 SQIVND (reference sequence). The CDR3 is CASSFGSGYEQYF. Here the CDR3 DNA reads TGTGCCAGTAGTTTCGGGAGTGGGTACGAGCAGTACTTC. Together with reference TRBV19 and TRBJ2-7, the CDR3 gives the full variable domain: DGGITQSPKYLFRKEGQNVTLSCEQNLNHDAMYWYRQDPGQGLRLIYYSQIVNDFQKGDIAEGYSVSREKKESFPLTVTSAQKNPTAFYLCASSFGSGYEQYFGPGTRLTVT.

V is TRBV11-2 and J is TRBJ2-3, with 7 bases identical to TRBD1. The trim removed 3 bases at V and 5 bases at J, leaving 8 bases unmatched. Germline V CDR1 and CDR2: SGHAT, FQNNGV. This CDR3 region has 15 residues. The DNA of the CDR3 is TGTGCCAGCAGCTTCACGGGACAGCTCATAGATACGCAGTATTTT. Amino acid sequence: CASSFTGQLIDTQYF.

This chain connects TRBV11-2 to TRBJ2-7; a weak D match, TRBD1 (5 bases). Germline assignment: CDR1 SGHAT and CDR2 FQNNGV. V lost 4 bases, J lost 3 bases, and 10 bases lay in between. This CDR3 has 13 amino acids. CDR3 in amino acids: CASSSQGHYEQYF. CDR3 DNA: TGTGCCAGCAGCTCTCAGGGCCACTACGAGCAGTACTTC.

With regard to this clone: Other DNA sequences from this sample encode an identical CDR3 as well. The V and J genes are TRBV7-6 and TRBJ2-1; either TRBD1 or TRBD2 may supply D (6 bases each). V gave up 1 base and J gave up 9 bases, with 10 bases separating them. This CDR3 is built from 13 residues. The V gene's germline CDR1 is SGHVS and CDR2 FNYEAQ. The DNA of the CDR3 is TGTGCCAGCAGCTTAGGTGGAGGGGGTGAGCAGTTCTTC. Residues: CASSLGGGGEQFF.

The chain combines TRBV4-1 with TRBJ2-1; 8 bases map to TRBD2. After removal of 2 bases from V and 6 bases from J, the junction contained 3 bases not matched to a gene. This CDR3 is built from 14 residues. The germline CDR1 and CDR2 sequences are MGHRA and YSYEKL. The CDR3 sequence: CASSQISGINEQFF. CDR3 DNA: TGCGCCAGCAGCCAAATTAGCGGGATCAATGAGCAGTTCTTC.

The V and J genes are TRBV9 and TRBJ2-5, with 8 bases matching TRBD1. In germline, CDR1 is SGDLS, CDR2 YYNGEE. V was pared by 3 bases and J by 5 bases, with 3 bases of the junction left unmatched. The CDR3 runs 13 residues. CDR3 amino acids: CASSDYRGETQYF. The DNA of the CDR3 is TGTGCCAGCAGCGACTACAGGGGGGAGACCCAGTACTTC.

A note on this clone: The sample carries other DNA sequences with the same CDR3. The chain has TRBV4-1 and TRBJ2-7, with a tentative D call TRBD2 (5 bases). The CDR3 runs 14 residues. Germline assignment: CDR1 MGHRA and CDR2 YSYEKL. Trimming removed 1 base at V and 4 bases at J, with 11 bases between. CDR3 sequence (DNA): TGCGCCAGCAGCCAAGCGTCGGGATCTTACGAGCAGTACTTC. This codes for CASSQASGSYEQYF.

This clone appeared once. This chain joins TRBV7-6 and TRBJ2-1; a possible D gene is TRBD2 (6 bases). Germline V gene data show CDR1 as SGHVS and CDR2 as FNYEAQ. The CDR3 has 13 amino acids. Trimming cost V 2 bases and J 9 bases, with 11 bases left between them. The CDR3 sequence: CASSLFLATEQFF. The CDR3 bases are TGTGCCAGCAGCTTATTTCTAGCGACTGAGCAGTTCTTC.

The chain recombines TRBV2 with TRBJ2-1, with 7 bases aligning to TRBD2. V dropped 7 bases and J dropped 3; count of bases not matched to a gene: 6. The CDR3 is 14 amino acids. Per the germline V gene, CDR1 is SNHLY and CDR2 is FYNNEI. The CDR3 DNA reads TGTGCCAGCATGGGAGGGAGCCTCTACAATGAGCAGTTCTTC. Its protein product is CASMGGSLYNEQFF.

The CDR3 sequence: CASSFGLNGYTF. The CDR3 region has the DNA TGTGCCAGCAGCTTCGGTCTGAATGGCTACACCTTC. The rearrangement joins TRBV5-4 to TRBJ1-2; D ambiguous. The CDR3 has 12 amino acids. Trimming pared 2 bases from V and 6 bases from J, leaving 8 bases between. The germline V gene encodes CDR1 SGHNT and CDR2 YYREEE (reference sequence).

The V and J genes are TRBV2 and TRBJ2-2, with D perhaps assigned TRBD1 or TRBD2 (5 bases each). CDR3 length: 15 residues. CDR1 is SNHLY and CDR2 is FYNNEI in the germline V gene. V gave up 6 bases and J gave up 4 bases, with 15 bases separating them. The chain's CDR3 is CASRPLGAGTGELFF. The CDR3 DNA follows: TGTGCCAGCAGGCCCCTAGGGGCGGGCACCGGGGAGCTGTTTTTT.

The CDR3: CATSSGGTAFLSYEQYF. CDR3 sequence (DNA): TGTGCCACCAGCAGCGGAGGGACAGCTTTTCTCTCCTACGAGCAGTACTTC. The V and J genes are TRBV15 and TRBJ2-7; possibly TRBD1 for D (7 bases). The ends were cut back, 3 bases at V and 0 bases at J, with 18 bases in the middle. CDR1 and CDR2 (germline): LNHNV, YYDKDF (reference sequence). The CDR3 covers 17 residues.

CDR3 nucleotides: TGTGCCAGCAGTTTGTTGACTAGCGGGATGGTGACAGATACGCAGTATTTT. It yields the protein CASSLLTSGMVTDTQYF. The rearrangement joins TRBV27 to TRBJ2-3; 11 bases fit TRBD2. Germline V gene lookup returns CDR1 MNHEY and CDR2 SMNVEV (reference sequence). This CDR3 region has 17 residues. With V trimmed by 3 bases and J by 3 bases, 8 bases remained unmatched.

V gene TRBV29-1 combines with J gene TRBJ2-5, with a weak D call TRBD1 (6 bases). The CDR3 runs 14 residues. Germline lookup yields CDR1 SQVTM and CDR2 ANQGSEA. The germline V and J ends were trimmed by 4 bases and 2 bases, with 14 bases remaining between them. Here the CDR3 reads CSVVPGVRQETQYF. CDR3 DNA sequence: TGCAGCGTTGTTCCAGGGGTCCGGCAAGAGACCCAGTACTTC.

The chain links TRBV7-9 to TRBJ2-5; 8 positions match TRBD1. V shed 5 bases, J shed 10 bases, and the junction held 12 bases outside the gene matches. CDR1 and CDR2 from the germline V gene are SEHNR and FQNEAQ (reference sequence). The CDR3 consists of 14 residues. DNA of the CDR3: TGTGCCAGCAGCCCGAGGACAGGGAGGATCGGCCAGTACTTC. It yields the protein CASSPRTGRIGQYF.

The rearrangement uses TRBV18 and TRBJ2-6; D is possibly TRBD1 (6 bases). Germline V gives CDR1 KGHSH, CDR2 LQKENI. Trimming stripped 4 bases from V and 4 bases from J, with 11 bases between. This CDR3 is built from 15 residues. DNA of the CDR3: TGTGCCAGCTCACAAGGGGGAGAAGGGGCCAACGTCCTGACTTTC. Its protein product is CASSQGGEGANVLTF.

The chain joins TRBV25-1 to TRBJ2-1; 8 bases map to TRBD2. The CDR3 covers 17 residues. Germline V gives CDR1 MGHDK, CDR2 SYGVNS. The V gene end was trimmed by 3 bases and the J gene end by 8 bases; junction bases not matched to a gene: 15. Here the CDR3 DNA reads TGTGCCAGCAGTGAGTCGGCGGGGGGCAGTCGATGGGATGAGCAGTTCTTC. This translates into CASSESAGGSRWDEQFF. The entire variable domain, with the rest obtained from reference TRBV25-1 and TRBJ2-1, is as follows: EADIYQTPRYLVIGTGKKITLECSQTMGHDKMYWYQQDPGMELHLIHYSYGVNSTEKGDLSSESTVSRIRTEHFPLTLESARPSHTSQYLCASSESAGGSRWDEQFFGPGTRLTVL.

This sequence joins TRBV5-5 and TRBJ2-4; 7 bases are a match to TRBD2. Germline loops: CDR1 SGHKS, CDR2 YYEKEE (reference sequence). CDR3 length: 15 amino acids. Germline trimming cut 2 bases from V and 5 bases from J; bases unmatched to any gene: 7. Here the CDR3 DNA reads TGTGCCAGCAGCTTTCTGACTAGCCCGCAAAACATTCAGTACTTC. Its translation: CASSFLTSPQNIQYF.

The genes are TRBV27 and TRBJ2-2; D remains unclear. CDR3 size: 12 residues. In germline, CDR1 is MNHEY, CDR2 SMNVEV (reference sequence). V was trimmed by 4 bases and J by 5 bases, leaving 5 bases between them. The CDR3 is CASSSLTGELFF. The CDR3 coding sequence is TGTGCCAGCAGTTCCCTTACCGGGGAGCTGTTTTTT.

In its sample, this clone was seen once. This chain links TRBV5-1 with TRBJ2-7; 7 bases fit TRBD2. The CDR3 spans 14 residues. Germline values: CDR1 SGHRS, CDR2 YFSETQ. Germline trimming cut 0 bases from V and 5 bases from J; bases unmatched to any gene: 5. CDR3 DNA sequence: TGCGCCAGCAGCTTGGGCGGGAGCGGTAACGAGCAGTACTTC. It encodes CASSLGGSGNEQYF.

The V gene is TRBV6-4, the J gene TRBJ1-5; the D is unclear. The CDR3 is 15 amino acids. Trimming took off 6 bases at V and 0 bases at J, with 12 bases between the two ends. The germline gives CDR1 MRHNA, CDR2 SNTAGT. The CDR3 spells CASREAPYSNQPQHF. The CDR3 coding sequence is TGTGCCAGCAGGGAAGCTCCCTATAGCAATCAGCCCCAGCATTTT.

This rearrangement joins TRBV5-1 to TRBJ2-3; perhaps TRBD2 as D (5 bases). V lost 2 bases, J lost 3 bases, and 16 bases lay in between. The V gene's germline CDR1 is SGHRS and CDR2 YFSETQ. The CDR3 extends over 16 amino acids. This CDR3 reads CASSLMGSDGTDTQYF. Here the CDR3 DNA reads TGCGCCAGCAGCTTAATGGGGAGCGATGGTACAGATACGCAGTATTTT. Supplemented by reference TRBV5-1 and TRBJ2-3, the full variable domain reads KAGVTQTPRYLIKTRGQQVTLSCSPISGHRSVSWYQQTPGQGLQFLFEYFSETQRNKGNFPGRFSGRQFSNSRSEMNVSTLELGDSALYLCASSLMGSDGTDTQYFGPGTRLTVL.

This clone is a singleton in its sample. The chain couples TRBV5-1 to TRBJ2-1; D is unclear. Trimming took 0 bases from V and 5 from J, leaving 12 bases between them. CDR1 is SGHRS and CDR2 is YFSETQ in the germline V gene. The CDR3 is 15 residues long. The CDR3 coding sequence is TGCGCCAGCAGCTTGGGTGAATCGGGTCACAATGAGCAGTTCTTC. Protein sequence: CASSLGESGHNEQFF.

This chain connects TRBV5-5 to TRBJ2-7; TRBD2 matches at 11 bases. The V gene end was trimmed by 4 bases and the J gene end by 6 bases; junction bases not matched to a gene: 9. The germline V gene encodes CDR1 SGHKS and CDR2 YYEKEE (reference sequence). The CDR3 contains 15 residues. CDR3 DNA sequence: TGTGCCAGCAGCCATGGGACTAGCGGCGTGAGCGAGCAGTACTTC. Amino acid sequence: CASSHGTSGVSEQYF.

The rearrangement links TRBV9 to TRBJ2-2; tentatively, D is TRBD1 or TRBD2 (6 bases each). CDR1 and CDR2 from the germline V gene are SGDLS and YYNGEE. The ends were cut back, 0 bases at V and 3 bases at J, with 12 bases in the middle. The CDR3 has 16 amino acids. The CDR3 nucleotides are TGTGCCAGCAGCGTAGAGGGGGGCGCCGACACCGGGGAGCTGTTTTTT. Protein sequence: CASSVEGGADTGELFF. Full variable domain (rest looked up from reference TRBV9 and TRBJ2-2): DSGVTQTPKHLITATGQRVTLRCSPRSGDLSVYWYQQSLDQGLQFLIQYYNGEERAKGNILERFSAQQFPDLHSELNLSSLELGDSALYFCASSVEGGADTGELFFGEGSRLTVL.

The V and J genes are TRBV30 and TRBJ2-2; D is uncertain. The CDR3 totals 13 residues. Germline CDR1 is GTSNPN and CDR2 is SVGIG (reference sequence). Trimming pared 2 bases from V and 6 bases from J, leaving 10 bases between. CDR3 DNA: TGTGCCTGGAGTATGACCGGTTCCGGGGAGCTGTTTTTT. Translating it yields CAWSMTGSGELFF.

The chain recombines TRBV27 with TRBJ2-7, with a weak D call TRBD2 (6 bases). V lost 5 bases and J 3 bases, leaving 11 bases between the germline ends. This CDR3 contains 13 residues. CDR1 is MNHEY, CDR2 SMNVEV, per germline (reference sequence). The CDR3 protein is CASSNGGLYEQYF. The CDR3 nucleotides are TGTGCCAGCAGTAACGGGGGACTCTACGAGCAGTACTTC.

This clone was recorded only once. This chain connects TRBV4-3 to TRBJ2-7; D ambiguous. The germline V gene encodes CDR1 LGHNA and CDR2 YSLEER. Trimming took off 4 bases at V and 4 bases at J, with 11 bases between the two ends. The CDR3 has 13 amino acids. CDR3 in amino acids: CASSPRGGYEQYF. The CDR3 DNA is TGCGCCAGCAGCCCGAGAGGCGGATACGAGCAGTACTTC.

CDR3 region: CASSLARQGGQPQHF. CDR3 bases: TGTGCCAGCAGCTTAGCGAGGCAGGGGGGTCAGCCCCAGCATTTT. The chain combines TRBV11-1 with TRBJ1-5; 7 bases map to TRBD1. The V gene's germline CDR1 is SGHAT and CDR2 FQDESV (reference sequence). The CDR3 contains 15 residues. J was trimmed by 6 bases and V by 0 bases; bases with no gene match: 5.